These 8 T cell receptor beta chains were sequenced from one sample in a study of CXCR3-negative and CXCR3-positive naive CD8 T cells. Study-wide results and caveats: Researchers report that CXCR3-positive naive cells carry more hydrophobic TRB CDR3s than CXCR3-negative naive cells.

The TRB libraries of cDNA were built by UMI-labeled 5' RACE. TCRdb re-called the 5' RACE reads; every CDR3 protein appears as one record, without DNA. The listing records 150,000 to 180,000 distinct CDR3 sequences. What these receptors recognize is not known. The specimen sequenced was naive CXCR3+ CD8+ T cells from blood. Subset specified: CD45RO-CCR7+CD27+CD95- naive CD8+ T cells expressing CXCR3 (TNR3+). The receptors stem from a human donor in good health. Some clones in this sample may be carry-over from other donors' samples.

The rearrangement uses TRBV12-3 or TRBV12-4 and TRBJ2-1; TCRdb gives TRBD2 as the D gene, but with no DNA this cannot be confirmed. CDR3 length: 14 amino acids. CDR3: CASSFIPSGNEQFF.

This rearrangement joins TRBV4-3 to TRBJ2-7; there is no DNA to check the TCRdb D call of TRBD1. CDR3 size: 16 residues. Germline V CDR1 and CDR2: LGHNA, YSLEER. CDR3 amino acids: CASSQTRAGTLYEQYF.

This chain joins TRBV5-1 and TRBJ2-5. Germline V gives CDR1 SGHRS, CDR2 YFSETQ. CDR3 length equals 13 residues. The CDR3 is CASSFSAEETQYF.

The rearrangement joins TRBV18 to TRBJ1-1; TCRdb returns TRBD1, unconfirmable since there is no DNA. This CDR3 contains 14 residues. The germline V gene encodes CDR1 KGHSH and CDR2 LQKENI. CDR3: CASSGQGGNTEAFF. The whole variable domain, filled in from reference TRBV18 and TRBJ1-1, reads NAGVMQNPRHLVRRRGQEARLRCSPMKGHSHVYWYRQLPEEGLKFMVYLQKENIIDESGMPKERFSAEFPKEGPSILRIQQVVRGDSAAYFCASSGQGGNTEAFFGQGTRLTVV.

The J gene is TRBJ2-7, the V gene TRBV15. Per germline, CDR1 LNHNV and CDR2 YYDKDF (reference sequence). The CDR3 totals 12 residues. CDR3 sequence: CATSRDTYEQYF.

The chain has TRBV20-1 and TRBJ2-1; TCRdb's D call, TRBD1, is unchecked because there is no DNA. This CDR3 comprises 15 residues. CDR1 and CDR2 from the germline V gene are DFQATT and SNEGSKA (reference sequence). CDR3 residues: CSARDWDRIYNEQFF.

The chain uses TRBV29-1 and TRBJ1-1. This CDR3 is 18 amino acids long. CDR1 and CDR2 (germline): SQVTM, ANQGSEA. This CDR3 reads CSVEVWMRLGRSNTEAFF.

V gene TRBV29-1 combines with J gene TRBJ1-2; as DNA is missing, the TRBD1 call by TCRdb cannot be tested. The CDR3 runs to 13 residues. Germline-derived CDR1 and CDR2 are SQVTM and ANQGSEA. The chain's CDR3 is CSVEGLGGYGYTF. Based on the CDR3 plus reference TRBV29-1 and TRBJ1-2, the full variable domain is SAVISQKPSRDICQRGTSLTIQCQVDSQVTMMFWYRQQPGQSLTLIATANQGSEATYESGFVIDKFPISRPNLTFSTLTVSNMSPEDSSIYLCSVEGLGGYGYTFGSGTRLTVV.